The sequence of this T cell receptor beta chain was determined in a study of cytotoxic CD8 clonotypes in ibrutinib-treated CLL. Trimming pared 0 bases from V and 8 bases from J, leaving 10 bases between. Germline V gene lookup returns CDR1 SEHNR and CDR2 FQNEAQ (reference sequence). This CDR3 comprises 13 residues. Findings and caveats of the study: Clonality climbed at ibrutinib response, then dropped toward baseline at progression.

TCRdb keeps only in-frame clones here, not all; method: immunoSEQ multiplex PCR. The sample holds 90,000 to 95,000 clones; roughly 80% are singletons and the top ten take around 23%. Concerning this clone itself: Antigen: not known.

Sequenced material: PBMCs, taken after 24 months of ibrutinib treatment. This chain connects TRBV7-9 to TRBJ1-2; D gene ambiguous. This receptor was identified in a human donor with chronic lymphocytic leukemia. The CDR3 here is CASSLAQRVGYTF. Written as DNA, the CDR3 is TGTGCCAGCAGCTTAGCCCAGAGGGTCGGCTACACCTTC.